Following are 23 T cell receptor beta chains from one sample sequenced in a study of radiotherapy plus CTLA-4 blockade in lung cancer. Using immunoSEQ multiplex PCR, the repertoire was profiled, and TCRdb retains in-frame clones only, with some absent. The data contain 45,000 to 55,000 clones, 65% to 85% of them seen just once; the ten biggest clones take up around 10%. The source material was peripheral blood, sampled from a patient treated with radiotherapy plus ipilimumab. These receptors were obtained from a human donor with non-small cell lung cancer who had stable disease on radiotherapy plus ipilimumab.

The rearrangement links TRBV7-2 to TRBJ1-3; D gene uncertain. V lost 5 bases and J lost 4, with 21 bases in between. Looked up from germline, CDR1 is SGHTA and CDR2 is FQGNSA. The length of the CDR3 is 17 residues. The CDR3 here is CASSPPGSSYGGNTIYF. In DNA, the CDR3 is TGTGCCAGCAGCCCGCCCGGTTCCTCTTACGGCGGAAACACCATATATTTT.

The chain combines TRBV6-1 with TRBJ2-4; no firm D call. The germline V gene encodes CDR1 MNHNS and CDR2 SASEGT. CDR3 length: 16 amino acids. V lost 1 base and J lost 0, with 10 bases in between. The CDR3 bases are TGTGCCAGCAGTGAAGGGGTTCAATTAGCCAAAAACATTCAGTACTTC. Its protein is CASSEGVQLAKNIQYF.

The J gene is TRBJ1-5, the V gene TRBV6-4; D is uncertain. Trimming took 6 bases from V and 0 from J, leaving 12 bases between them. Germline CDR1 is MRHNA and CDR2 is SNTAGT. CDR3 length: 15 amino acids. As DNA, the CDR3 is TGTGCCAGCAGGGCGACACCAAATAGCAATCAGCCCCAGCATTTT. Translation gives CASRATPNSNQPQHF.

This sequence joins TRBV27 and TRBJ2-7, with 9 bases aligning to TRBD1. The trim removed 5 bases at V and 7 bases at J, leaving 15 bases unmatched. The CDR3 runs to 16 residues. The germline CDR1 and CDR2 sequences are MNHEY and SMNVEV (reference sequence). CDR3 coding DNA: TGTGCCAGCAGTCCGTCCCGGGACAGGGCGATCTGGGAGCAGTACGTC. Protein: CASSPSRDRAIWEQYV.

The rearrangement uses TRBV5-6 and TRBJ2-3; D possibly corresponds to TRBD1 (6 bases). The V gene's germline CDR1 is SGHDT and CDR2 YYEEEE. Deletions cut 0 bases from V and 8 bases from J, with 13 bases between. The CDR3 length is 14 residues. CDR3 loop: CASSLGTGIGTQYF. In DNA, the CDR3 is TGTGCCAGCAGCTTGGGAACAGGGATTGGTACGCAGTATTTT.

The V gene is TRBV7-2, the J gene TRBJ1-6, with TRBD1 identical over 8 bases. The CDR3 is made up of 15 amino acids. The germline V gene encodes CDR1 SGHTA and CDR2 FQGNSA. The V segment lost 1 base and the J segment 7 bases; nucleotides outside the gene matches: 3. DNA of the CDR3: TGTGCCAGCAGCTTAGGGGACAGGATAAATTCACCCCTCCACTTT. This encodes CASSLGDRINSPLHF.

V gene TRBV5-6 combines with J gene TRBJ2-6; D is perhaps TRBD1 (7 bases). The CDR3 is 16 residues long. Germline V gives CDR1 SGHDT, CDR2 YYEEEE. The germline V and J ends were trimmed by 7 bases and 2 bases, with 16 bases remaining between them. The CDR3 reads CASGGTVQAGANVLTF. In nucleotides, the CDR3 is TGTGCCAGCGGCGGGACAGTACAAGCTGGGGCCAACGTCCTGACTTTC.

This chain joins TRBV15 and TRBJ1-5, with 9 bases matching TRBD1. From germline, CDR1 is LNHNV and CDR2 YYDKDF (reference sequence). This CDR3 contains 17 residues. The trim removed 2 bases at V and 4 bases at J, leaving 9 bases unmatched. CDR3 coding DNA: TGTGCCACCAGCAGATTGCAAGGGACAGGGTCTAATCAGCCCCAGCATTTT. Translated, it gives CATSRLQGTGSNQPQHF.

This clone came up a few times. The chain carries TRBV5-1 and TRBJ1-1, with 7 nucleotides matching TRBD1. The germline gives CDR1 SGHRS, CDR2 YFSETQ. The V segment lost 4 bases and the J segment 2 bases; nucleotides outside the gene matches: 5. The CDR3 has 14 residues. The CDR3 sequence is CASSTGQINTEAFF. The CDR3 region has the DNA TGCGCCAGCAGCACGGGACAGATAAACACTGAAGCTTTCTTT.

The J gene is TRBJ1-2, the V gene TRBV9; no clear D. The V gene's germline CDR1 is SGDLS and CDR2 YYNGEE. V lost 2 bases, J lost 8 bases, and 19 bases lay in between. This CDR3 has 15 residues. Here the CDR3 reads CASSVMTDSLGGYTF. The CDR3 DNA reads as TGTGCCAGCAGCGTTATGACGGATAGCCTTGGAGGCTACACCTTC.

The chain recombines TRBV7-2 with TRBJ2-3; a possible D gene is TRBD2 (5 bases). Trimming removed 6 bases from V and 2 bases from J, with 12 bases in between. This CDR3 has 14 residues. Germline V gives CDR1 SGHTA, CDR2 FQGNSA. This CDR3 is CASSSTRPTDTQYF. CDR3 bases: TGTGCCAGCAGTTCTACTAGGCCCACAGATACGCAGTATTTT.

The chain combines TRBV29-1 with TRBJ2-7; 9 bases agree with TRBD2. The CDR3 is 18 residues long. The germline V gene has CDR1 SQVTM and CDR2 ANQGSEA. Unmatched junction bases numbered 15, after V lost 0 bases and J lost 3 bases. CDR3 nucleotides: TGCAGCGTTGAAGAAGGAGGGCTAGCGGGGTCGAGAGGCTACGAGCAGTACTTC. It encodes CSVEEGGLAGSRGYEQYF.

CDR3 bases: TGTGCCAGCATTCCCAGGGGGGGTTTAGCCAAAAACATTCAGTACTTC. Translation: CASIPRGGLAKNIQYF. The chain employs TRBV6-6 and TRBJ2-4; the D gene could be TRBD1 or TRBD2 (7 bases each). Germline V gene sequence: CDR1 MNHNY, CDR2 SVGAGI (reference sequence). The CDR3 loop spans 16 amino acids. V was pared by 7 bases and J by 0 bases, with 16 bases between.

J is TRBJ1-2 and V is TRBV5-1; possible D gene TRBD1, 5 bases. The germline V gene encodes CDR1 SGHRS and CDR2 YFSETQ. The CDR3 runs to 13 residues. Trimming pared 2 bases from V and 13 bases from J, leaving 18 bases between. CDR3: CASSLERDPQGTF. The CDR3, as DNA: TGCGCCAGCAGCTTAGAAAGGGACCCACAAGGCACCTTC.

As DNA, the CDR3 is TGTGCCAGCAGCGCGCTGAGGGGACAGGGGGGAAACACCATATATTTT. Its translation: CASSALRGQGGNTIYF. The rearrangement uses TRBV9 and TRBJ1-3; the match to TRBD1 covers 10 bases. This CDR3 has 16 residues. The V gene's germline CDR1 is SGDLS and CDR2 YYNGEE. After removal of 3 bases from V and 4 bases from J, the junction contained 7 bases not matched to a gene.

The J gene is TRBJ1-2, the V gene TRBV19, with 10 nucleotides matching TRBD1. The V and J ends lost 10 bases and 3 bases, in that order; junction bases with no gene match: 11. The CDR3 loop spans 15 amino acids. Germline V gene lookup returns CDR1 LNHDA and CDR2 SQIVND (reference sequence). CDR3 sequence (DNA): TGTGCCAAGGTGGGACAGGGGTATCTTGACTATGGCTACACCTTC. It codes for CAKVGQGYLDYGYTF.

This clone has a single count. V gene TRBV7-8 combines with J gene TRBJ2-3; 11 nucleotides align to TRBD2. CDR3 size: 21 residues. Germline CDR1 SGHVS, CDR2 FQNEAQ. With 2 bases clipped from V and 5 bases from J, the junction kept 21 bases outside the gene matches. The CDR3 loop is CASSLKVWSGLAGGPEDTQYF. The CDR3, as DNA: TGTGCCAGCAGCTTAAAAGTCTGGTCGGGGCTAGCGGGGGGCCCCGAAGATACGCAGTATTTT.

The chain has TRBV7-2 and TRBJ1-1; D is possibly TRBD1 (5 bases). Trimming took 1 base from V and 11 from J, leaving 17 bases between them. CDR1 is SGHTA, CDR2 FQGNSA, per germline. The CDR3 is 14 amino acids. The CDR3 nucleotides are TGTGCCAGCAGCTTAGGGCCCAGCGGCCGGGGGGCTTTCTTT. Translation: CASSLGPSGRGAFF.

The chain joins TRBV4-1 to TRBJ2-3; 7 positions agree with TRBD1. The CDR3 length is 14 residues. Trimming took 3 bases from V and 2 from J; bases not matched to a gene: 2. Germline V gives CDR1 MGHRA, CDR2 YSYEKL. This chain's CDR3 is CASSQTGTTDTQYF. The DNA of the CDR3 is TGCGCCAGCAGCCAGACAGGGACCACAGATACGCAGTATTTT.

V is TRBV5-5 and J is TRBJ2-7; maybe TRBD1 (6 bases). The V end was cut by 4 bases, the J end by 2 bases, with 10 bases between. The CDR3 is 13 amino acids. The V gene's germline CDR1 is SGHKS and CDR2 YYEKEE (reference sequence). CDR3: CASSGDIAYEQYV. DNA for the CDR3: TGTGCCAGCAGCGGGGACATCGCCTACGAGCAGTACGTC.

The rearrangement uses TRBV6-5 and TRBJ1-5; TRBD1 might be the D (6 bases). The germline V gene has CDR1 MNHEY and CDR2 SVGAGI. V was pared by 0 bases and J by 6 bases, with 12 bases between. This CDR3 contains 15 residues. The CDR3 coding sequence is TGTGCCAGCAGTTACTCGGGAGGGGGAGGTCAGCCCCAGCATTTT. Its translation: CASSYSGGGGQPQHF.

The J gene is TRBJ2-7, the V gene TRBV14, with D tentatively TRBD1 (6 bases). This CDR3 has 12 residues. The V and J ends lost 4 bases and 12 bases respectively, with 16 bases between them. CDR1 and CDR2 from the germline V gene are SGHDN and FVKESK. The CDR3 nucleotides read TGTGCCAGCAGCCCAAATTGGGACAAAAGGTACTTC. Protein: CASSPNWDKRYF.

V usage is TRBV7-2 and J usage is TRBJ1-2; unclear D gene. Germline CDR1 SGHTA, CDR2 FQGNSA. CDR3 length equals 15 residues. The V end lost 1 base, the J end lost 3 bases, and 12 bases lay between the germline ends. CDR3 in amino acids: CASSLGPGMDYGYTF. Here the CDR3 DNA reads TGTGCCAGCAGCTTAGGCCCCGGGATGGACTATGGCTACACCTTC. Variable domain in full (rest from reference TRBV7-2 and TRBJ1-2): GAGVSQSPSNKVTEKGKDVELRCDPISGHTALYWYRQSLGQGLEFLIYFQGNSAPDKSGLPSDRFSAERTGGSVSTLTIQRTQQEDSAVYLCASSLGPGMDYGYTFGSGTRLTVV.